This TCR beta chain is from a study of regulatory T cells in long-lasting Graves disease. In its sample, this clonotype was seen a few times. The antigen is unknown. Library construction for TCR beta used iRepertoire HTBI primers and Arm-PCR of CDR3 regions. TCRdb redid the calling of the multiplex PCR reads with MiXCR, one entry per CDR3 protein. In the table there are about 450,000 distinct CDR3 sequences, roughly a quarter of which are singletons. As for time point: persistent/refractory GD, antithyroid drugs over 5 years with positive TRAb. Preparation of the TCR library used RNA extracted from PBMCs. Peripheral blood, at 7.5 to 9 milliliters, went into EDTA tubes. Study-wide points: Exclusively peripheral blood, rather than thyroid tissue, was studied.

This CDR3 comprises 15 residues. CDR1 is SGHTS and CDR2 is YDEGEE in the germline V gene. Trimming at V came to 8 bases and at J to 6 bases, leaving 11 bases not matched to a gene. This clonotype was obtained from a female donor with Graves disease. This specimen consisted of peripheral blood mononuclear cells (PBMCs), obtained when the disease was refractory, from a patient treated with antithyroid drugs. The rearrangement joins TRBV5-8 to TRBJ1-6; 7 positions agree with TRBD1. The CDR3 coding sequence is TGTGCCAGTCCCGACAGGGAATCGAGTAATTCACCCCTCCACTTT. It translates to CASPDRESSNSPLHF. Full variable domain (rest looked up from reference TRBV5-8 and TRBJ1-6): EAGVTQSPTHLIKTRGQQATLRCSPISGHTSVYWYQQALGLGLQFLLWYDEGEERNRGNFPPRFSGRQFPNYSSELNVNALELEDSALYLCASPDRESSNSPLHFGNGTRLTVT.